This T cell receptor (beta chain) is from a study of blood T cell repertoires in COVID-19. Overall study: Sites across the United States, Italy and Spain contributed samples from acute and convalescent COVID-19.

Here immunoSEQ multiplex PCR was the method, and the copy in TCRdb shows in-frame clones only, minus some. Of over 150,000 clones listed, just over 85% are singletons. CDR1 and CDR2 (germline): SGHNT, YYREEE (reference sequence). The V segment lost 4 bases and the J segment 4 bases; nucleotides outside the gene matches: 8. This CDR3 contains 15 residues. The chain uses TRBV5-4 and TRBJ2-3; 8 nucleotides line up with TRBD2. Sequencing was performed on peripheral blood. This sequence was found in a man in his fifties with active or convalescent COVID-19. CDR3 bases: TGTGCCAGCAGCCCGGGGACTAGTTGGGCAGATACGCAGTATTTT. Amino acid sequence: CASSPGTSWADTQYF.